This T cell receptor (beta chain) was found in a study of blood T cell repertoires in COVID-19. Original analysis: How many nucleated cells were present was estimated from reference gene primer amplification. Assay used: immunoSEQ multiplex PCR; TCRdb lists only in-frame clones, some missing. From that table come the V and J calls and clone size; the DNA was used to work out D and trimming. The sample holds just under 45,000 clones; 87% are singletons and the top ten take around 25%. In germline, CDR1 is SGHNT, CDR2 YENEEA. The CDR3 loop spans 15 amino acids. V trimming: 4 bases; J trimming: 4 bases; junction bases outside the gene matches: 6.

The source is an elderly woman in a cohort sampled during active or convalescent COVID-19. Sequenced material: peripheral blood. The chain is built from TRBV11-3 and TRBJ2-3, with 9 bases matching TRBD2. The CDR3 protein is CASSSFSGSPDTQYF. CDR3 coding DNA: TGTGCCAGCAGCTCTTTTAGCGGGAGTCCAGATACGCAGTATTTT.